The rows below give T cell receptor beta chains drawn from one sample of a study of cytomegalovirus exposure and HLA in healthy donors. Measured with immunoSEQ multiplex PCR; TCRdb has only the in-frame clones, and not every one. The data show 160,000 or so clones, roughly 80% seen once. Sequencing was performed on PBMCs. These receptors all stem from a woman younger than 45 in good health and CMV-seropositive. CDR3s include the opening cysteine and the closing phenylalanine or tryptophan. Each record gives: clone size, D gene, CDR3 length, V gene, J gene, CDR3 DNA, CDR3 protein. The D gene is left open where the match is weak. A row's size may be missing; if present it is once, few, many or a size class.

abundance: NA
d_gene: TRBD2
len: 18
v_gene: TRBV5-1
j_gene: TRBJ2-5
CDR3nt: TGCGTCAGCAGCTACCAGGGGGCGTCTAGCGGGGGCCAAGAGACCCAGTACTTC
CDR3aa: CVSSYQGASSGGQETQYF

abundance: NA
d_gene: TRBD1
len: 13
v_gene: TRBV7-8
j_gene: TRBJ1-2
CDR3nt: TGTGCCATAAAGGTGACAGGGAGACATGGCTACACCTTC
CDR3aa: CAIKVTGRHGYTF

abundance: few
d_gene: TRBD1
len: 15
v_gene: TRBV7-3
j_gene: TRBJ1-4
CDR3nt: TGTGCCAGCAGCTTATCCGGGACAGACGGCGAAAAACTGTTTTTT
CDR3aa: CASSLSGTDGEKLFF

abundance: NA
d_gene: NA
len: 15
v_gene: TRBV5-1
j_gene: TRBJ1-5
CDR3nt: TGCGCCAGCAGCCCAGGGGACTATAGCAATCAGCCCCAGCATTTT
CDR3aa: CASSPGDYSNQPQHF

abundance: once
d_gene: TRBD1
len: 14
v_gene: TRBV5-1
j_gene: TRBJ1-2
CDR3nt: TGCGCCAGCAGCCCACAGGGGGGGCCTTATGGCTACACCTTC
CDR3aa: CASSPQGGPYGYTF

abundance: few
d_gene: TRBD1
len: 15
v_gene: TRBV28
j_gene: TRBJ1-6
CDR3nt: TGTGCCAGCAGTACGCTACAGGGGGGATTGTCACCCCTCCACTTT
CDR3aa: CASSTLQGGLSPLHF

abundance: NA
d_gene: NA
len: 12
v_gene: TRBV30
j_gene: TRBJ1-2
CDR3nt: TGTGCCTGGAAAGGGGATTCCTATGGCTACACCTTC
CDR3aa: CAWKGDSYGYTF

abundance: NA
d_gene: TRBD2
len: 14
v_gene: TRBV30
j_gene: TRBJ2-5
CDR3nt: TGTGCCTGGAGGTTAGCGGGGGGCCCGGTGGCCCAGTACTTC
CDR3aa: CAWRLAGGPVAQYF

abundance: NA
d_gene: NA
len: 14
v_gene: TRBV18
j_gene: TRBJ2-7
CDR3nt: TGTGCCAGCTCCCCGCAGGGTCTCTCCTACGAGCAGTACTTC
CDR3aa: CASSPQGLSYEQYF

abundance: NA
d_gene: TRBD1
len: 14
v_gene: TRBV7-2
j_gene: TRBJ1-2
CDR3nt: TGTGCCAGCAGCTTAGTTCAGGGGGTGGGTGGCTACACCTTC
CDR3aa: CASSLVQGVGGYTF

abundance: NA
d_gene: TRBD2
len: 15
v_gene: TRBV9
j_gene: TRBJ2-3
CDR3nt: TGTGCCAGCAGCCTGAGCGGGGGAATAACAGATACGCAGTATTTT
CDR3aa: CASSLSGGITDTQYF

abundance: few
d_gene: TRBD2
len: 16
v_gene: TRBV6-6
j_gene: TRBJ2-2
CDR3nt: TGTGCCAGCAGGATCCTTAGCGGGGGTGGCACCGGGGAGCTGTTTTTT
CDR3aa: CASRILSGGGTGELFF

abundance: NA
d_gene: NA
len: 16
v_gene: TRBV7-7
j_gene: TRBJ2-2
CDR3nt: TGTGCCAGCAGCTTAAGGCTGGGCAGGGACACCGGGGAGCTGTTTTTT
CDR3aa: CASSLRLGRDTGELFF

abundance: NA
d_gene: TRBD2
len: 17
v_gene: TRBV7-3
j_gene: TRBJ2-1
CDR3nt: TGTGCCAGCAGCTTAAGACGCCGGACTAGCGGTGACAATGAGCAGTTCTTC
CDR3aa: CASSLRRRTSGDNEQFF

abundance: NA
d_gene: TRBD1
len: 14
v_gene: TRBV5-5
j_gene: TRBJ2-7
CDR3nt: TGTGCCAGCAGCTGGGGGACAGGGGCCTACGAGCAGTACTTC
CDR3aa: CASSWGTGAYEQYF

abundance: NA
d_gene: NA
len: 12
v_gene: TRBV5-1
j_gene: TRBJ2-5
CDR3nt: TGCGCCAGCAGTTGGACGGGGGAGACCCAGTACTTC
CDR3aa: CASSWTGETQYF

abundance: NA
d_gene: NA
len: 14
v_gene: TRBV2
j_gene: TRBJ1-1
CDR3nt: TGTGCCAGCAGGACTTTCTACTCGAACACTGAAGCTTTCTTT
CDR3aa: CASRTFYSNTEAFF

abundance: NA
d_gene: TRBD1
len: 14
v_gene: TRBV27
j_gene: TRBJ1-5
CDR3nt: TGTGCCAGCAGTCGGCTAGGGGGCGGGCAGCCCCAGCATTTT
CDR3aa: CASSRLGGGQPQHF

abundance: NA
d_gene: TRBD1
len: 14
v_gene: TRBV5-1
j_gene: TRBJ2-7
CDR3nt: TGCGCCAGCAGCGCCGGGACAGGGGGTTTCGAGCAGTACTTC
CDR3aa: CASSAGTGGFEQYF

abundance: NA
d_gene: NA
len: 15
v_gene: TRBV28
j_gene: TRBJ1-2
CDR3nt: TGTGCCAGCAGTCCTGCGCGGCAGCCCCCAAATGGCTACACCTTC
CDR3aa: CASSPARQPPNGYTF

abundance: once
d_gene: NA
len: 14
v_gene: TRBV10-3
j_gene: TRBJ1-5
CDR3nt: TGTGCCATCAGTGAGTCACAGGGTCCACAGCCCCAGCATTTT
CDR3aa: CAISESQGPQPQHF

abundance: NA
d_gene: NA
len: 12
v_gene: TRBV7-9
j_gene: TRBJ2-5
CDR3nt: TGTGCCAGCAGCCGTAGCGAAGAGACCCAGTACTTC
CDR3aa: CASSRSEETQYF

abundance: once
d_gene: NA
len: 14
v_gene: TRBV27
j_gene: TRBJ1-3
CDR3nt: TGTGCCAGCAGCTTGACAGGCTCTGGAAACACCATATATTTT
CDR3aa: CASSLTGSGNTIYF

abundance: NA
d_gene: NA
len: 13
v_gene: TRBV10-2
j_gene: TRBJ1-5
CDR3nt: TGCGCCAGCAAGCAGGGCGGCAATCAGCCCCAGCATTTT
CDR3aa: CASKQGGNQPQHF

abundance: NA
d_gene: NA
len: 14
v_gene: TRBV7-6
j_gene: TRBJ1-2
CDR3nt: TGTGCCAGCAGCGCGGGGAGGGCGATCTATGGCTACACCTTC
CDR3aa: CASSAGRAIYGYTF

abundance: NA
d_gene: TRBD2
len: 14
v_gene: TRBV27
j_gene: TRBJ2-7
CDR3nt: TGTGCCAGCAAAGAACTAGCGGGGGACTACGAGCAGTACTTC
CDR3aa: CASKELAGDYEQYF

abundance: NA
d_gene: NA
len: 18
v_gene: TRBV11-3
j_gene: TRBJ1-5
CDR3nt: TGTGCCAGCAGCTTAGATAGTAGGGGGTATTGGAGCAATCAGCCCCAGCATTTT
CDR3aa: CASSLDSRGYWSNQPQHF

abundance: NA
d_gene: NA
len: 15
v_gene: TRBV27
j_gene: TRBJ1-3
CDR3nt: TGTGCCAGCAGTTTAGGCTGGGGCCCTGGAAACACCATATATTTT
CDR3aa: CASSLGWGPGNTIYF

abundance: NA
d_gene: NA
len: 14
v_gene: TRBV5-1
j_gene: TRBJ2-7
CDR3nt: TGCGCCAGCAGCTTCCAGGCCCGCTCCTACGAGCAGTACTTC
CDR3aa: CASSFQARSYEQYF

abundance: few
d_gene: NA
len: 17
v_gene: TRBV9
j_gene: TRBJ2-3
CDR3nt: TGTGCCAGCAGCGCGGGTCCATGGAGGGGGGGATCAGATACGCAGTATTTT
CDR3aa: CASSAGPWRGGSDTQYF

abundance: NA
d_gene: NA
len: 12
v_gene: TRBV9
j_gene: TRBJ1-2
CDR3nt: TGTGCCAGCAGCCGGGGGACTTATGGCTACACCTTC
CDR3aa: CASSRGTYGYTF

abundance: NA
d_gene: TRBD1
len: 14
v_gene: TRBV25-1
j_gene: TRBJ2-2
CDR3nt: TGTGCCAGCACCAGGGACAGGTACACCGGGGAGCTGTTTTTT
CDR3aa: CASTRDRYTGELFF

abundance: few
d_gene: TRBD1
len: 12
v_gene: TRBV4-1
j_gene: TRBJ2-1
CDR3nt: TGCGCCAGCAGCCACCTAGGGGGCGAGCAGTTCTTC
CDR3aa: CASSHLGGEQFF

abundance: NA
d_gene: NA
len: 16
v_gene: TRBV18
j_gene: TRBJ1-6
CDR3nt: TGTGCCAGCTCACCATATCACCGGGGTCTTAATTCACCCCTCCACTTT
CDR3aa: CASSPYHRGLNSPLHF

abundance: once
d_gene: NA
len: 13
v_gene: TRBV9
j_gene: TRBJ1-2
CDR3nt: TGTGCCAGCAGCGTATTAGGGGGCTATGGCTACACCTTC
CDR3aa: CASSVLGGYGYTF

abundance: NA
d_gene: NA
len: 15
v_gene: TRBV6-1
j_gene: TRBJ1-1
CDR3nt: TGTGCCAGCAGTGAACAGTTGGGCGCTTGGTACGAAGCTTTCTTT
CDR3aa: CASSEQLGAWYEAFF

abundance: NA
d_gene: TRBD1
len: 18
v_gene: TRBV28
j_gene: TRBJ2-7
CDR3nt: TGTGCCAGCAGTTTATGGTCGCTGAAGGGGACAGACCCCTACGAGCAGTACTTC
CDR3aa: CASSLWSLKGTDPYEQYF

abundance: NA
d_gene: TRBD1
len: 14
v_gene: TRBV18
j_gene: TRBJ1-2
CDR3nt: TGTGCCAGCTCACCACCCGCACAGGGGGCTGGCTACACCTTC
CDR3aa: CASSPPAQGAGYTF

abundance: NA
d_gene: NA
len: 13
v_gene: TRBV2
j_gene: TRBJ1-1
CDR3nt: TGTGCCAGTAGCATACAGGGAAACGCTGAAGCTTTCTTT
CDR3aa: CASSIQGNAEAFF

abundance: NA
d_gene: NA
len: 13
v_gene: TRBV27
j_gene: TRBJ1-2
CDR3nt: TGTGCCAGCAGTTCGAGGGGGACCTATGGCTACACCTTC
CDR3aa: CASSSRGTYGYTF

abundance: NA
d_gene: TRBD1
len: 17
v_gene: TRBV28
j_gene: TRBJ1-2
CDR3nt: TGTGCCAGCAGTCCCCTCTCCCGACAGGGGGCTAACTATGGCTACACCTTC
CDR3aa: CASSPLSRQGANYGYTF

abundance: once
d_gene: TRBD1
len: 14
v_gene: TRBV10-3
j_gene: TRBJ1-6
CDR3nt: TGTGCCATCAGGATGCCGGGACAGAATTCACCCCTCCACTTT
CDR3aa: CAIRMPGQNSPLHF

abundance: NA
d_gene: TRBD2
len: 16
v_gene: TRBV25-1
j_gene: TRBJ2-5
CDR3nt: TGTGCCAGCAGTGAATGGGGCGGGGGTCGGCAAGAGACCCAGTACTTC
CDR3aa: CASSEWGGGRQETQYF

abundance: NA
d_gene: NA
len: 17
v_gene: TRBV19
j_gene: TRBJ1-6
CDR3nt: TGTGCCAGTAGTAAGGGGGACGGGCAGTGGACTCATTCACCCCTCCACTTT
CDR3aa: CASSKGDGQWTHSPLHF

abundance: NA
d_gene: NA
len: 14
v_gene: TRBV13
j_gene: TRBJ2-1
CDR3nt: TGTGCCAGCAGCCGGATAGGGGGGGCAAATGAGCAGTTCTTC
CDR3aa: CASSRIGGANEQFF

abundance: NA
d_gene: NA
len: 18
v_gene: TRBV7-2
j_gene: TRBJ2-1
CDR3nt: TGCGCCAGCAGCTTACGTGGCCGAGAGCGGAGCCACCACAATGAGCAGTTCTTC
CDR3aa: CASSLRGRERSHHNEQFF

abundance: NA
d_gene: TRBD2
len: 16
v_gene: TRBV27
j_gene: TRBJ2-1
CDR3nt: TGTGCCAGCAGTTTAGGTACAAGCGGGGGGGCCCATGAGCAGTTCTTC
CDR3aa: CASSLGTSGGAHEQFF

abundance: NA
d_gene: NA
len: 14
v_gene: TRBV27
j_gene: TRBJ2-3
CDR3nt: TGTGCCACAACACGGGGTGATCTGACAGATACGCAGTATTTT
CDR3aa: CATTRGDLTDTQYF

abundance: NA
d_gene: NA
len: 14
v_gene: TRBV6-1
j_gene: TRBJ2-7
CDR3nt: TGTGCCAGCAGTGAAGGGGCAGGGTTCTACGAGCAGTACTTC
CDR3aa: CASSEGAGFYEQYF

abundance: NA
d_gene: NA
len: 15
v_gene: TRBV25-1
j_gene: TRBJ2-7
CDR3nt: TGTGCCAGCAGTGAATGGGTTGGGGCCTCCTACGAGCAGTACTTC
CDR3aa: CASSEWVGASYEQYF

abundance: NA
d_gene: NA
len: 13
v_gene: TRBV5-1
j_gene: TRBJ1-1
CDR3nt: TGCGCCAGCAGCTCGCAGACAGGCCTTGAAGCTTTCTTT
CDR3aa: CASSSQTGLEAFF

abundance: NA
d_gene: TRBD1
len: 13
v_gene: TRBV4-1
j_gene: TRBJ2-1
CDR3nt: TGCGCCAGCAGACGGACAGGGTATAATGAGCAGTTCTTC
CDR3aa: CASRRTGYNEQFF

abundance: NA
d_gene: NA
len: 13
v_gene: TRBV14
j_gene: TRBJ2-7
CDR3nt: TGTGCCAGCAGCCCGCGGGACTCATACGAGCAGTACTTC
CDR3aa: CASSPRDSYEQYF